This is a list of T cell receptor beta chains from one sample in a study of monozygotic twins with cystic fibrosis. Repertoires were generated with immunoSEQ multiplex PCR, while TCRdb's copy carries only in-frame clones and drops some. This table holds over 14,000 clones, about 88% found once. Sequencing input: blood. The source of these receptors is a boy younger than 18 with cystic fibrosis. CDR3s include the opening cysteine and the closing phenylalanine or tryptophan. D genes are given only for firm matches. Clone size, where shown, is once, few, many, or a class for clones that have expanded.

d_call	j_call	cdr3_length	clone_size	v_call	cdr3_aa	cdr3_nt
TRBD1	TRBJ1-5	16	.	TRBV4-2	CASSRTGQGNNQPQHF	TGTGCCAGCAGCCGTACGGGACAGGGAAATAATCAGCCCCAGCATTTT
TRBD1	TRBJ1-2	14	.	TRBV14	CASSTLDRVHGYTF	TGTGCCAGCAGCACGCTCGACAGGGTACATGGCTACACCTTC
.	TRBJ1-3	15	.	TRBV7-8	CASSPRARTGNTIYF	TGTGCCAGCAGCCCCCGCGCCAGAACTGGAAACACCATATATTTT
TRBD2	TRBJ2-7	14	.	TRBV6-1	CASSEVLAGYEQYF	TGTGCCAGCAGTGAAGTGCTAGCGGGCTACGAGCAGTACTTC
TRBD1	TRBJ1-1	14	.	TRBV7-2	CASSLGQGSLEAFF	TGTGCCAGCAGCTTAGGACAGGGATCGCTAGAAGCTTTCTTT
.	TRBJ1-2	17	.	TRBV11-2	CASSEWGADSGLEGYTF	TGTGCCAGCAGCGAGTGGGGTGCGGACTCAGGGTTGGAAGGCTACACCTTC
.	TRBJ2-2	19	.	TRBV11-2	CASSFGGSGRALFTGELFF	TGTGCCAGCAGCTTTGGGGGTTCGGGCCGAGCTCTTTTCACCGGGGAGCTGTTTTTT
.	TRBJ2-5	13	once	TRBV4-1	CASSFGPEETQYF	TGCGCCAGCAGCTTCGGACCAGAAGAGACCCAGTACTTC
.	TRBJ1-2	12	.	TRBV29-1	CSAERGDYGYTF	TGCAGCGCCGAAAGGGGAGACTATGGCTACACCTTC
.	TRBJ2-7	16	.	TRBV19	CASSIGGLLSSYEQYF	TGTGCCAGTAGTATCGGTGGCCTTCTGAGCTCCTACGAGCAGTACTTC
TRBD1	TRBJ1-5	15	few	TRBV19	CASSTGTDSNQPQHF	TGTGCCAGTAGCACCGGGACAGATTCCAATCAGCCCCAGCATTTT
.	TRBJ1-2	16	.	TRBV5-4	CASSLAERDANYGYTF	TGTGCCAGCAGCTTGGCCGAGAGAGACGCTAACTATGGCTACACCTTC
TRBD1	TRBJ1-6	16	.	TRBV18	CASSPRGQGIGSPLHF	TGTGCCAGCTCACCACGGGGACAGGGAATCGGATCACCCCTCCACTTT
TRBD2	TRBJ2-1	15	.	TRBV9	CASSVAGRVSNEQFF	TGTGCCAGCAGCGTAGCCGGGAGGGTAAGCAATGAGCAGTTCTTC
.	TRBJ1-2	14	once	TRBV5-1	CASSRGDGSYGYTF	TGCGCCAGCAGCCGGGGGGACGGATCCTATGGCTACACCTTC
.	TRBJ1-5	18	.	TRBV11-3	CASSLVRGEHYSNQPQHF	TGTGCCAGCAGCTTAGTGAGGGGGGAACATTATAGCAATCAGCCCCAGCATTTT
TRBD1	TRBJ1-2	15	.	TRBV7-2	CASSFGQGAAPGYTF	TGTGCCAGCAGCTTCGGACAGGGGGCCGCACCAGGCTACACCTTC
TRBD2	TRBJ2-1	18	.	TRBV15	CATSRGGTSGSEGNEQFF	TGTGCCACCAGCAGAGGTGGGACTAGCGGGAGTGAAGGGAATGAGCAGTTCTTC
.	TRBJ1-6	15	.	TRBV14	CASSPRALYNSPLHF	TGTGCCAGCAGCCCTCGGGCCCTCTATAATTCACCCCTCCACTTT
.	TRBJ1-2	13	.	TRBV5-1	CASRATGLDGYTF	TGCGCCAGCAGGGCAACAGGGTTAGATGGCTACACCTTC
.	TRBJ2-7	13	.	TRBV2	CASSLTDSYEQYF	TGTGCCAGCAGTCTGACGGACTCCTACGAGCAGTACTTC
.	TRBJ1-5	14	.	TRBV30	CAWSPRGGNQPQHF	TGTGCCTGGAGCCCTAGGGGGGGCAATCAGCCCCAGCATTTT
.	TRBJ2-3	15	once	TRBV7-9	CASSFRRESTNTQYF	TGTGCCAGCAGCTTCCGGCGGGAAAGTACGAATACGCAGTATTTT
.	TRBJ2-2	18	.	TRBV7-2	CASSQRPRTASNTGELFF	TGTGCCAGCAGCCAGCGACCCCGGACAGCCTCAAACACCGGGGAGCTGTTTTTT
.	TRBJ2-1	14	.	TRBV14	CASSQESGYNEQFF	TGTGCCAGCAGCCAAGAATCGGGGTACAATGAGCAGTTCTTC
.	TRBJ2-7	16	.	TRBV21-1	CASSKGGGSGNYEQYF	TGTGCCAGCAGCAAAGGTGGGGGGAGCGGAAACTACGAGCAGTACTTC
TRBD1	TRBJ2-4	14	once	TRBV30	CAWSLTGRENIQYF	TGTGCCTGGAGTCTGACAGGGCGAGAAAACATTCAGTACTTC
TRBD2	TRBJ2-6	18	.	TRBV11-2	CASSLIAGASSGANVLTF	TGTGCCAGCAGCCTTATAGCGGGGGCGAGCTCTGGGGCCAACGTCCTGACTTTC
.	TRBJ2-7	13	few	TRBV28	CASTPTGVYEQYF	TGTGCCAGCACCCCAACAGGTGTGTACGAGCAGTACTTC
.	TRBJ2-3	15	.	TRBV5-5	CASSFLPRWADTQYF	TGTGCCAGCAGCTTTCTTCCACGATGGGCAGATACGCAGTATTTT
.	TRBJ2-3	13	.	TRBV19	CASSGAGTDTQYF	TGTGCCAGTAGCGGGGCGGGCACAGATACGCAGTATTTT
.	TRBJ2-1	18	once	TRBV10-3	CAISEREGGAPAYNEQFF	TGTGCCATCAGTGAACGAGAGGGCGGAGCCCCTGCTTACAATGAGCAGTTCTTC
TRBD1	TRBJ1-1	13	.	TRBV9	CASSYQGETEAFF	TGTGCCAGCAGCTACCAGGGGGAAACTGAAGCTTTCTTT
.	TRBJ1-2	13	.	TRBV21-1	CASSSWTVYGYTF	TGTGCCAGCAGCTCCTGGACAGTCTATGGCTACACCTTC
TRBD2	TRBJ2-3	18	.	TRBV7-2	CASSLVLLAGGLTDTQYF	TGTGCCAGCAGCTTAGTTTTACTAGCGGGGGGCCTCACAGATACGCAGTATTTT
.	TRBJ1-3	14	.	TRBV6-5	CASREAHSGNTIYF	TGTGCCAGCAGGGAGGCTCACTCTGGAAACACCATATATTTT
.	TRBJ1-5	14	.	TRBV7-6	CASSLQGINQPQHF	TGTGCCAGCAGCTTACAGGGAATTAATCAGCCCCAGCATTTT
.	TRBJ2-7	16	.	TRBV14	CASSQLGSQSSYEQYF	TGTGCCAGCAGCCAATTAGGTTCCCAAAGCTCCTACGAGCAGTACTTC
.	TRBJ2-3	15	once	TRBV2	CASSGGKWETDTQYF	TGTGCCAGCAGTGGGGGGAAATGGGAGACAGATACGCAGTATTTT
TRBD2	TRBJ2-2	18	.	TRBV11-2	CASSSPLTSGGNTGELFF	TGTGCCAGCAGCTCCCCCCTCACTAGCGGGGGAAACACCGGGGAGCTGTTTTTT
.	TRBJ2-3	15	.	TRBV10-3	CAISELAGNTDTQYF	TGTGCCATCAGTGAGTTGGCAGGAAACACAGATACGCAGTATTTT
TRBD1	TRBJ1-5	16	few	TRBV6-4	CASSDSGQGPSQPQHF	TGTGCCAGCAGTGACTCAGGACAGGGGCCGTCCCAGCCCCAGCATTTT